The 4 T cell receptor beta chains listed next were all sequenced from one sample in a study of T cell repertoires in cytomegalovirus infection. No antigen is known for these receptors. TCRdb recomputed calls from the reads with MiXCR, one row per CDR3 protein. The sample lists around 69,000 distinct CDR3 sequences, 20% to 25% occurring once. The sequencing here drew on CD8+ T cells from cultured PBMCs, taken from culture after CMV antigen stimulation. These receptors came from a human donor in good health (CMV status not recorded). Some clones in this sample may be carry-over from other donors' samples.

This clonotype was observed many times. CDR3 region: CASSETGGRQPQHF. The CDR3 DNA reads as TGTGCCAGCAGTGAAACAGGGGGCAGGCAGCCCCAGCATTTT. The chain carries TRBV6-1 and TRBJ1-5; 9 bases align to TRBD1. J gave up 7 bases and V 2 bases, and 3 bases lay outside the gene matches. There are 14 residues in the CDR3. CDR1 is MNHNS, CDR2 SASEGT, per germline.

This clonotype turned up a few times. V is TRBV12-3 or TRBV12-4 and J is TRBJ2-2; tentatively, D is TRBD2 (5 bases). V was shortened by 8 bases and J by 5 bases, with 15 bases between the two germline ends. This CDR3 is built from 14 residues. The CDR3 reads CASSLLAYTGELFF. CDR3 DNA: TGTGCCAGCTCGCTCTTAGCGTATACCGGGGAGCTGTTTTTT.

This clonotype is labeled as medium-sized. The chain joins TRBV10-3 to TRBJ1-3; 10 bases agree with TRBD1. CDR3 length: 19 amino acids. V trimming: 8 bases; J trimming: 1 base; junction bases outside the gene matches: 17. The germline gives CDR1 ENHRY, CDR2 SYGVKD. The DNA of the CDR3 is TGTGCCATCTTGATGACTGTGACCGGGACAGGGGATTCTGGAAACACCATATATTTT. It is translated as CAILMTVTGTGDSGNTIYF.

V usage is TRBV4-2 and J usage is TRBJ2-3, with TRBD1 matching 9 bases. The CDR3 runs 15 residues. After removal of 2 bases from V and 3 bases from J, the junction contained 3 bases not matched to a gene. Per the germline V gene, CDR1 is LGHNA and CDR2 is YNFKEQ. The CDR3 DNA is TGTGCCAGCAGCCAAATAGACAGGGGGACAGATACGCAGTATTTT. It translates to CASSQIDRGTDTQYF.